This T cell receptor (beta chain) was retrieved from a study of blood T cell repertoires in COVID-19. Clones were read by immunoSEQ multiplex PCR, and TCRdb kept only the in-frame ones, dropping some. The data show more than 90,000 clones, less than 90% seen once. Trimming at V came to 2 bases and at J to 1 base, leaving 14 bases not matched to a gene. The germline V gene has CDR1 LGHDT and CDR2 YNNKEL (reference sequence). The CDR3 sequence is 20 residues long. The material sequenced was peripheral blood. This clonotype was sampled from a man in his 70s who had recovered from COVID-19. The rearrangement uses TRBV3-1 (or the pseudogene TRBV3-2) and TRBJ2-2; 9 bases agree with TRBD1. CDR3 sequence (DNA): TGTGCCAGCAGCCAATCCCTTCTCCACCCGGGACAGGGGAACACCGGGGAGCTGTTTTTT. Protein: CASSQSLLHPGQGNTGELFF.